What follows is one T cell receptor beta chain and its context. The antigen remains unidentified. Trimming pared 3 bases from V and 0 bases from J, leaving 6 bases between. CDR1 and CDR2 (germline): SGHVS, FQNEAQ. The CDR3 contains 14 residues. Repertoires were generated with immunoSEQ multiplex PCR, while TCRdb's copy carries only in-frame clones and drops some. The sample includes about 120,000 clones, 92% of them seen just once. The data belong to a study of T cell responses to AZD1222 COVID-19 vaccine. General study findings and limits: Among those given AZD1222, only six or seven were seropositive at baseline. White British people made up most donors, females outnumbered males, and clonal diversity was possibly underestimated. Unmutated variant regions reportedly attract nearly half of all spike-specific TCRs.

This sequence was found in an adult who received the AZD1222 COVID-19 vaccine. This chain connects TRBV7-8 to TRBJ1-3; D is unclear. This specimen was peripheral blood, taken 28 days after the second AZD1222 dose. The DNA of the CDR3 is TGTGCCAGCAGCTTGACACTCTCTGGAAACACCATATATTTT. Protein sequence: CASSLTLSGNTIYF.